Listed below are T cell receptor beta chains from one sample, sequenced in a study of blood T cell repertoires in COVID-19. Here immunoSEQ multiplex PCR was the method, and the copy in TCRdb shows in-frame clones only, minus some. The data hold a few hundred thousand clones, with about nine tenths observed a single time. The sequenced sample was peripheral blood. These receptors all come from a woman younger than 45 with active or convalescent COVID-19. Both conserved end residues are part of each CDR3. The D gene is left open where the match is weak. Expanded clones are given a class, and other clones once, few, many or no size at all.

V gene	CDR3 length	clone size	D gene	J gene	CDR3 DNA	CDR3 protein
TRBV7-2	22	NA	TRBD2	TRBJ2-5	TGTGCCAGCAGCTTAGCCATTCGGGTTCTTACTAGCGGGGGGGCGTACCAAGAGACCCAGTACTTC	CASSLAIRVLTSGGAYQETQYF
TRBV7-2	15	NA	TRBD2	TRBJ2-5	TGTGCCAGCAGCCGGACTAGCGCCGCTGACTGGACCCAGTACTTC	CASSRTSAADWTQYF
TRBV19	18	once	NA	TRBJ2-2	TGTGCCAGTAGTATAAACGAGCCGGGATCCTGGGGCACCGGGGAGCTGTTTTTT	CASSINEPGSWGTGELFF
TRBV12-3/TRBV12-4	13	NA	NA	TRBJ1-1	TGTGCCAGCAGTCCCGGACAGAACACTGAAGCTTTCTTT	CASSPGQNTEAFF
TRBV6-6	14	NA	TRBD2	TRBJ2-7	TGTGCCAGCAGAGTGGCGGGGGAGACCTACGAGCAGTACTTC	CASRVAGETYEQYF
TRBV29-1	14	NA	TRBD2	TRBJ2-3	TGCAGCGTTGATCCGGGGGAGGGGACAGATACGCAGTATTTT	CSVDPGEGTDTQYF
TRBV5-1	13	once	TRBD1	TRBJ2-7	TGCGCCAGCAGCTCCGACAGGGGTTACGAGCAGTACTTC	CASSSDRGYEQYF
TRBV5-1	19	NA	TRBD2	TRBJ2-3	TGCGCCAGCAGCTCACCGGGACTAGCGGGGGGCCGACAGACAGATACGCAGTATTTT	CASSSPGLAGGRQTDTQYF
TRBV19	15	NA	NA	TRBJ2-2	TGTGCCAGGCCCTGGGGGGGCGCGAACACCGGGGAGCTGTTTTTT	CARPWGGANTGELFF
TRBV19	15	NA	NA	TRBJ1-6	TGTGCCAGTAGTATTAACCCACCTGAGCGTTCACCCCTCCACTTT	CASSINPPERSPLHF
TRBV4-3	16	NA	TRBD2	TRBJ2-5	TGCGCCAGCAGCCAAGACCGGAATAGCGGGGCTGAGACCCAGTACTTC	CASSQDRNSGAETQYF
TRBV5-8	15	NA	NA	TRBJ1-5	TGTGCCAGCAGCTTGGGGAGTTCTCCCTCCACGGCCCAGCATTTT	CASSLGSSPSTAQHF
TRBV24-1	17	NA	TRBD1	TRBJ1-3	TGTGCCACCAACCTTCATCCGGGACAGGCATCTGGAAACACCATATATTTT	CATNLHPGQASGNTIYF
TRBV28	15	once	TRBD1	TRBJ2-5	TGTGCCAGCAGTTTATTAGGGACAGATCAAGAGACCCAGTACTTC	CASSLLGTDQETQYF
TRBV28	12	NA	TRBD2	TRBJ2-7	TGTGCCAGCACCACCAGCGGGGACGAGCAGTACTTC	CASTTSGDEQYF
TRBV30	17	few	NA	TRBJ1-6	TGTGCCTGGAGTGGCGAGGCCGGAAGCTCCTATAATTCACCCCTCCACTTT	CAWSGEAGSSYNSPLHF
TRBV10-1	15	once	TRBD2	TRBJ2-4	TGCGCCAGCAGGGTACGACTAGCGGGGGGCTCTCTTCAGTACTTC	CASRVRLAGGSLQYF
TRBV7-9	13	NA	NA	TRBJ1-2	TGTGCCAGCAGTTCGGTCCCACCTAGAGGCTACACCTTC	CASSSVPPRGYTF
TRBV19	15	NA	TRBD1	TRBJ1-3	TGTGCCAGTAGCCCCTCGCGGACAGGCGGAAACACCATATATTTT	CASSPSRTGGNTIYF
TRBV18	13	NA	NA	TRBJ1-3	TGTGCCAGCTCACCAGGGGCACGAAACACCATATATTTT	CASSPGARNTIYF
TRBV7-8	16	few	TRBD2	TRBJ2-3	TGTGCCAGCAGCCGAGAAGCGGGGCCCCGCACAGATACGCAGTATTTT	CASSREAGPRTDTQYF
TRBV6-2/TRBV6-3	14	NA	NA	TRBJ2-3	TGTGCCAGCAGTTACAACGGGGAGAAAGATACGCAGTATTTT	CASSYNGEKDTQYF